The entry below gives a single TCR beta chain sequence along with its context. Assay used: immunoSEQ multiplex PCR; TCRdb lists only in-frame clones, some missing. The sample consists of 35,000 to 40,000 clones, roughly 82% of them appearing once. This CDR3 is 16 amino acids long. Trimming removed 0 bases at V and 1 base at J, with 12 bases between. Germline V lookup: CDR1 MGHRA, CDR2 YSYEKL. The sample is drawn from a study of blood T cell repertoires in COVID-19. Study-wide context: There were acute and convalescent COVID-19 samples, and they came from the United States, Italy and Spain.

The sequence came from a man aged 45-65 years with active or convalescent COVID-19. Sequenced sample: peripheral blood. This chain connects TRBV4-1 to TRBJ1-2; possible D gene TRBD1, 5 bases. The CDR3 nucleotides read TGCGCCAGCAGCCAAGATCGGGGGACTATTAACTATGGCTACACCTTC. Translated, it gives CASSQDRGTINYGYTF.